The 25 T cell receptor beta chains below all came from one sample that was sequenced in a study of long-term antiretroviral therapy in people with HIV. At the survey level, the v3.0 immunoSEQ assay was run. The repertoire was sequenced with immunoSEQ multiplex PCR; TCRdb's copy has only in-frame clones and lacks some. The sample contains over 25,000 clones, 65% to 85% of which appear only once. This specimen consisted of unsorted PBMCs, obtained 0.8 years before starting antiretroviral therapy. All receptors come from a man in his late teens or twenties with HIV.

This clone was detected only a few times. The chain carries TRBV5-1 and TRBJ2-7, with D unresolved. V lost 4 bases, J lost 3 bases, and 14 bases lay in between. Germline lookup yields CDR1 SGHRS and CDR2 YFSETQ. The length of the CDR3 is 14 residues. CDR3 sequence (DNA): TGCGCCAGCAGCCGCGACGGGCACCACTACGAGCAGTACTTC. This codes for CASSRDGHHYEQYF. Drawing the rest from reference TRBV5-1 and TRBJ2-7, the complete variable domain is KAGVTQTPRYLIKTRGQQVTLSCSPISGHRSVSWYQQTPGQGLQFLFEYFSETQRNKGNFPGRFSGRQFSNSRSEMNVSTLELGDSALYLCASSRDGHHYEQYFGPGTRLTVT.

The chain carries TRBV18 and TRBJ1-1; D might be TRBD1 (6 bases). Germline loops: CDR1 KGHSH, CDR2 LQKENI. The ends were cut back, 0 bases at V and 6 bases at J, with 11 bases in the middle. This CDR3 region has 14 residues. CDR3 bases: TGTGCCAGCTCACCACCAGCAGGGGCCGCTGAAGCTTTCTTT. Protein product: CASSPPAGAAEAFF.

The CDR3 DNA sequence: TGTGCCAGCTCACCACAACAGCACCAGGGGGCCCAGCATTTT. It specifies CASSPQQHQGAQHF. The chain is built from TRBV18 and TRBJ1-5; TRBD1 matches 7 bases. The CDR3 sequence is 14 residues long. The trim removed 1 base at V and 11 bases at J, leaving 8 bases unmatched. Germline assignment: CDR1 KGHSH and CDR2 LQKENI.

The rearrangement joins TRBV5-4 to TRBJ1-5, with D perhaps TRBD1 (6 bases). Germline CDR1 and CDR2: SGHNT and YYREEE (reference sequence). The CDR3 has 15 amino acids. V was cut by 0 bases and J by 6 bases, with 13 bases left in between. The CDR3 protein is CASSLDPGGTQPQHF. The CDR3 DNA reads TGTGCCAGCAGCTTGGACCCCGGGGGCACTCAGCCCCAGCATTTT.

This sequence joins TRBV4-3 and TRBJ2-7; 8 positions agree with TRBD2. CDR3 length: 15 residues. The germline V gene encodes CDR1 LGHNA and CDR2 YSLEER. J lost 6 bases, V lost 0 bases, and 7 bases had no gene match. The CDR3 DNA is TGCGCCAGCAGCCAAGATGGTAGCGGGATTCGCGAGCAGTACTTC. Translation: CASSQDGSGIREQYF.

The V call is TRBV7-3, the J call TRBJ1-1; a weak D match, TRBD1 (6 bases). Germline CDR1 reads SGHTA; CDR2 reads FQGTGA. The CDR3 sequence is 18 residues long. Trimming left V 2 bases short and J 0 bases short, with 19 bases between. CDR3: CASSLASGTIGMNTEAFF. Written as DNA, the CDR3 is TGTGCCAGCAGCTTAGCCTCAGGGACAATTGGCATGAACACTGAAGCTTTCTTT. Looking up the rest from reference TRBV7-3 and TRBJ1-1 gives the full variable domain: GAGVSQTPSNKVTEKGKYVELRCDPISGHTALYWYRQSLGQGPEFLIYFQGTGAADDSGLPNDRFFAVRPEGSVSTLKIQRTERGDSAVYLCASSLASGTIGMNTEAFFGQGTRLTVV.

The V and J genes are TRBV11-2 and TRBJ2-7, with D maybe TRBD2 (6 bases). Trimming removed 1 base at V and 3 bases at J, with 22 bases between. In germline, CDR1 is SGHAT, CDR2 FQNNGV. The CDR3 runs to 18 residues. This CDR3 is CASSLGFAGRPPDYEQYF. CDR3 nucleotide sequence: TGTGCCAGCAGCTTAGGATTCGCAGGGAGGCCCCCTGACTACGAGCAGTACTTC.

V and J are TRBV7-6 and TRBJ2-7; D is perhaps TRBD2 (5 bases). V was clipped by 1 base and J by 1 base, with 14 bases between them. This CDR3 spans 16 amino acids. Germline loops: CDR1 SGHVS, CDR2 FNYEAQ. CDR3 nucleotides: TGTGCCAGCAGCTTAGGAGGGCCAGGTCTATCCTACGAGCAGTACTTC. Its protein is CASSLGGPGLSYEQYF.

The chain joins TRBV4-3 to TRBJ2-7; TRBD2 matches 13 bases. Germline lookup yields CDR1 LGHNA and CDR2 YSLEER. There are 16 residues in the CDR3. The trim removed 1 base at V and 0 bases at J, leaving 0 bases unmatched. The CDR3 region has the DNA TGCGCCAGCAGCCAAGGGACTAGCGGGAGCTCCTACGAGCAGTACTTC. The encoded protein is CASSQGTSGSSYEQYF.

Relative to its sample, this clone is medium-sized. The J gene is TRBJ1-3, the V gene TRBV28; tentative D call: TRBD1 (5 bases). In germline, CDR1 is MDHEN, CDR2 SYDVKM. This CDR3 contains 15 residues. V shed 6 bases and J shed 2 bases, with 14 bases lying between them. The CDR3 region has the DNA TGTGCCAGCAGCCAGGACACTGGCACTGGAAACACCATATATTTT. The encoded protein is CASSQDTGTGNTIYF.

The chain links TRBV14 to TRBJ1-1, with D unclear. Germline CDR1 SGHDN, CDR2 FVKESK. The V and J ends lost 1 base and 1 base respectively, with 7 bases between them. The CDR3 totals 14 residues. Here the CDR3 reads CASSQVYANTEAFF. The CDR3 coding sequence is TGTGCCAGCAGCCAAGTATACGCGAACACTGAAGCTTTCTTT.

This clone is a singleton in its sample. The chain uses TRBV19 and TRBJ2-2, with 9 bases matching TRBD1. The junction had 9 bases not matched to a gene; V was cut back by 0 bases and J by 4 bases. This CDR3 comprises 18 residues. CDR1 is LNHDA and CDR2 is SQIVND in the germline V gene (reference sequence). The CDR3 nucleotides are TGTGCCAGTAGTATAGACCCTTGGGACAGGGTCTCCACCGGGGAGCTGTTTTTT. It specifies CASSIDPWDRVSTGELFF.

CDR3 in amino acids: CASSVDGYGELFF. In DNA form, the CDR3 reads TGTGCCAGCAGCGTAGATGGGTACGGGGAGCTGTTTTTT. V gene TRBV9 combines with J gene TRBJ2-2; D not certain. V lost 0 bases to trimming and J lost 7 bases, with 7 bases between them. This CDR3 comprises 13 residues. Germline V CDR1 and CDR2: SGDLS, YYNGEE.

V gene TRBV20-1 combines with J gene TRBJ2-2; D gene uncertain. The germline CDR1 and CDR2 sequences are DFQATT and SNEGSKA (reference sequence). V was cut by 6 bases and J by 8 bases, with 10 bases left in between. The CDR3 length is 11 residues. CDR3 amino acids: CSATNRGELFF. The CDR3 DNA follows: TGCAGTGCCACGAATAGAGGGGAGCTGTTTTTT.

V and J are TRBV7-3 and TRBJ2-2, with D perhaps assigned TRBD1 or TRBD2 (5 bases each). Germline V gives CDR1 SGHTA, CDR2 FQGTGA. This CDR3 has 14 residues. The V and J ends lost 5 bases and 5 bases respectively, with 12 bases between them. The CDR3 is CASSPGRGTGELFF. As DNA, the CDR3 is TGTGCCAGCAGCCCGGGACGGGGAACCGGGGAGCTGTTTTTT.

V gene TRBV27 combines with J gene TRBJ1-1, with a weak D call TRBD1 (6 bases). This CDR3 region has 13 residues. From germline, CDR1 is MNHEY and CDR2 SMNVEV (reference sequence). V was clipped by 3 bases and J by 4 bases, with 9 bases between them. The CDR3 sequence: CASSFGGFTEAFF. The CDR3 coding sequence is TGTGCCAGCAGTTTCGGGGGCTTCACTGAAGCTTTCTTT.

A few counts support this clone. V gene TRBV19 combines with J gene TRBJ1-2, with D possibly being TRBD1 (5 bases). The germline CDR1 and CDR2 sequences are LNHDA and SQIVND (reference sequence). The CDR3 runs 16 residues. The V gene lost 3 bases and the J gene lost 4 bases, with 18 bases spanning the gap. The CDR3 DNA is TGTGCCAGTAGTATGGAGCTAGGGAGGGGAAGCTATGGCTACACCTTC. Translated, it gives CASSMELGRGSYGYTF.

The V call is TRBV28, the J call TRBJ1-2; TRBD1 aligns across 7 bases. CDR1 and CDR2 from the germline V gene are MDHEN and SYDVKM. With 6 bases clipped from V and 4 bases from J, the junction kept 2 bases outside the gene matches. This CDR3 has 12 residues. The CDR3 bases are TGTGCCAGCAGACCAGGGGGCTATGGCTACACCTTC. This gives the protein CASRPGGYGYTF.

J is TRBJ1-5 and V is TRBV7-9, with D perhaps TRBD1 (5 bases). The CDR3 loop spans 15 amino acids. V was cut by 1 base and J by 5 bases, with 12 bases left in between. Germline-derived CDR1 and CDR2 are SEHNR and FQNEAQ (reference sequence). For the CDR3, the DNA is TGTGCCAGCAGCTTAGTGAGGGACGTCGATCAGCCCCAGCATTTT. This translates into CASSLVRDVDQPQHF.

This clone was detected a few times. CDR3 bases: TGTGCCAGAAGGCGTGGGAGGTCCCAAAGCTACGAGCAGTACTTC. Encoded protein: CARRRGRSQSYEQYF. V and J are TRBV19 and TRBJ2-7; TRBD2 is a possible D gene (6 bases). Germline CDR1 reads LNHDA; CDR2 reads SQIVND (reference sequence). V was cut by 9 bases and J by 3 bases, with 21 bases left in between. This CDR3 region has 15 residues. Drawing the rest from reference TRBV19 and TRBJ2-7, the complete variable domain is DGGITQSPKYLFRKEGQNVTLSCEQNLNHDAMYWYRQDPGQGLRLIYYSQIVNDFQKGDIAEGYSVSREKKESFPLTVTSAQKNPTAFYLCARRRGRSQSYEQYFGPGTRLTVT.

The J gene is TRBJ1-4, the V gene TRBV4-1; no firm D call. V lost 4 bases and J 0 bases, leaving 6 bases between the germline ends. CDR3 size: 14 residues. CDR1 and CDR2 from the germline V gene are MGHRA and YSYEKL. The DNA of the CDR3 is TGCGCCAGCAGCCCCCCCTCAACTAATGAAAAACTGTTTTTT. This codes for CASSPPSTNEKLFF.

The V gene is TRBV30, the J gene TRBJ2-5; D might be TRBD1 (5 bases). This CDR3 has 12 residues. V gave up 2 bases and J gave up 1 base, with 5 bases separating them. Germline CDR1 reads GTSNPN; CDR2 reads SVGIG (reference sequence). CDR3 protein: CAWSTGQETQYF. The CDR3 region has the DNA TGTGCCTGGAGTACAGGCCAAGAGACCCAGTACTTC.

For the CDR3, the DNA is TGTGCCACCGCTAGCGGGAGAGATACGCAGTATTTT. Protein product: CATASGRDTQYF. The genes are TRBV28 and TRBJ2-3, with TRBD2 identical over 10 bases. The CDR3 runs to 12 residues. The germline V gene encodes CDR1 MDHEN and CDR2 SYDVKM. V was pared by 10 bases and J by 5 bases, with 3 bases of the junction left unmatched.

V gene TRBV5-1 combines with J gene TRBJ1-2, with a possible D match to TRBD1 (5 bases). The germline V gene has CDR1 SGHRS and CDR2 YFSETQ. The CDR3 loop spans 16 amino acids. With 0 bases removed from V and 1 base from J, the gap between germline ends came to 13 bases. This CDR3 is CASSLVFGHRNYGYTF. CDR3 bases: TGCGCCAGCAGCTTGGTTTTCGGACACCGTAACTATGGCTACACCTTC.

DNA for the CDR3: TGTGCCAGCAGCGATCCCGGACAGGGGCAAAGTGGCTACACCTTC. Translation: CASSDPGQGQSGYTF. The rearrangement joins TRBV28 to TRBJ1-2, with 9 bases fitting TRBD1. V shed 6 bases, J shed 7 bases, and the junction held 12 bases outside the gene matches. CDR3 size: 15 residues. CDR1 and CDR2 from the germline V gene are MDHEN and SYDVKM.